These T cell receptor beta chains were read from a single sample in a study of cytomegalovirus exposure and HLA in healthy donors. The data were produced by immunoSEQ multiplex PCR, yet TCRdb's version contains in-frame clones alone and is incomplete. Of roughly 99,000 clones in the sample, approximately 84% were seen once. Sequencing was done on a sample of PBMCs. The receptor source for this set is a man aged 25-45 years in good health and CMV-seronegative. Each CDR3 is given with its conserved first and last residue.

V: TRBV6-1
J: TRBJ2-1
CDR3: CARGRDVRDEQFF

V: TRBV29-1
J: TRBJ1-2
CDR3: CSVGGGSNYGYTF

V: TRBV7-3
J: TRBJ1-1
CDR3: CASSLITGTEAFF

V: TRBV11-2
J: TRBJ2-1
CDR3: CASSLGLLSYNEQFF

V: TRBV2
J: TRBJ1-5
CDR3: CASTGGNQPQHF

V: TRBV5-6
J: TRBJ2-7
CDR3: CASEGHTPYEQYF

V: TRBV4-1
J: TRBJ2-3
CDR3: CASSPSGRADTQYF

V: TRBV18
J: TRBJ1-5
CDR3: CASSPDRLNQPQHF

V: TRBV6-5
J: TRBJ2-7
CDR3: CASSRDRSRYEQYF

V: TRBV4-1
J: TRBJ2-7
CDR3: CASSQELRPGGSGYEQYF

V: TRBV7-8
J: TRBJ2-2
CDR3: CASSLDWSTGELFF

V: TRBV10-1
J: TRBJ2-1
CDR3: CASSESTIYYNEQFF

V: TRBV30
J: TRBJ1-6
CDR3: CAWSRTTGQNSPLHF

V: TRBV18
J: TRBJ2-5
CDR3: CASSKDSGSGEQYF

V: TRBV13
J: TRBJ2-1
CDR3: CASSVPGQGYEQFF

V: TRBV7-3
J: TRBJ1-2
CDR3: CASSLIGGGGYTF

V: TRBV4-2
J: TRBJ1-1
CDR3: CASSQDRTGPNTEAFF

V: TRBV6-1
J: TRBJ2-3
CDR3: CASSLQGAGTDTQYF

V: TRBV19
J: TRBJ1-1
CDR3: CASSIGSRGNTEAFF

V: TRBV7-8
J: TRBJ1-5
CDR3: CASSLEDRAFNQPQHF

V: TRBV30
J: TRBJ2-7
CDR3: CAWNRQLTYEQYF

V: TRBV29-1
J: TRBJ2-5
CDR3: CSVPSGGARETQYF

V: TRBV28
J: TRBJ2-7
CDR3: CATTGLEQYF

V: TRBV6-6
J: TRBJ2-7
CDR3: CASTPRGDEQYF

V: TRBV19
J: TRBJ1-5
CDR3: CASSIGQNNQPQHF

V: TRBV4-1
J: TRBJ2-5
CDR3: CASSQTGLAETQYF

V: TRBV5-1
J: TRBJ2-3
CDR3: CASSLSAALDTQYF

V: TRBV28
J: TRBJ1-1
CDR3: CASSLLNTEAFF

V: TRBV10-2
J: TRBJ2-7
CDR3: CASREGTSGTYEQYF

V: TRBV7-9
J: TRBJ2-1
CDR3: CASSLDPTGQFF

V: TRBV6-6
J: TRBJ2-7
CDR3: CASSYSSEGGYEQYF

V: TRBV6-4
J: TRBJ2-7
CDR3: CASSEASGGSYEQYF

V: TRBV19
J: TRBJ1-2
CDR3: CASKMGSNGYTF

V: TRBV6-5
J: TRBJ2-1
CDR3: CASRGGLEPSNEQFF

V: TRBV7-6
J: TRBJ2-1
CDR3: CASSSGAGGTYNEQFF

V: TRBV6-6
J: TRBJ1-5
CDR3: CASSYSRERNQPQHF

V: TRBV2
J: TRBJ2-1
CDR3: CASSGNGGGTLGEQFF

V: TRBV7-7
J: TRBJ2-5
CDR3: CASSWQGGGRTQETQYF

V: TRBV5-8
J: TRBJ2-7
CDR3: CASSLNPGDRAYEQYF

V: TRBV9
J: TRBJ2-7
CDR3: CASSASGTGVEEQYF

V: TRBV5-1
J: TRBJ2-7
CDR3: CASSQNQGGEQYF